The 24 T cell receptor beta chains listed next were all sequenced from one sample in a study of T cell repertoires in cytomegalovirus infection. Their antigen targets remain unknown. In TCRdb, the reads were re-called with MiXCR into one record per CDR3 protein. The sample carries approximately 990,000 distinct CDR3 sequences, approximately 30% recorded once. Sequences were derived from cultured CD8+ T cells from PBMCs, sampled from culture after CMV antigen stimulation. The receptors shown here come from a human donor in good health (CMV status not recorded). Some clones in this sample may be carry-over from other donors' samples.

This clonotype was seen a few times. The chain links TRBV27 to TRBJ2-7; possible D gene TRBD1, 7 bases. V was clipped by 5 bases and J by 10 bases, with 18 bases between them. This CDR3 region has 13 residues. In germline, CDR1 is MNHEY, CDR2 SMNVEV (reference sequence). The CDR3 coding sequence is TGTGCCAGCAGTGTAACGGGGGACAGATTTCAGTACTTC. It is translated as CASSVTGDRFQYF.

This rearrangement joins TRBV4-3 to TRBJ2-4; 13 nucleotides align to TRBD2. The CDR3 extends over 17 amino acids. J lost 3 bases, V lost 1 base, and 3 bases had no gene match. Germline lookup yields CDR1 LGHNA and CDR2 YSLEER. The CDR3 here is CASSQATSGGVKNIQYF. CDR3 nucleotide sequence: TGCGCCAGCAGCCAAGCCACTAGCGGGGGGGTCAAAAACATTCAGTACTTC.

In its sample, this clonotype was seen a few times. V and J are TRBV7-9 and TRBJ2-1, with 8 bases matching TRBD1. Trimming at V came to 5 bases and at J to 6 bases, leaving 9 bases not matched to a gene. CDR1 is SEHNR, CDR2 FQNEAQ, per germline (reference sequence). CDR3 length equals 15 residues. This chain's CDR3 is CASSPPLDRVNEQFF. In nucleotides, the CDR3 is TGTGCCAGCAGCCCCCCTTTGGACAGGGTCAATGAGCAGTTCTTC.

The chain recombines TRBV6-5 with TRBJ1-3; 10 bases line up with TRBD1. The CDR3 spans 21 residues. Losses at the gene ends were 2 bases for V and 1 base for J; bases not matched to a gene: 17. Germline CDR1 MNHEY, CDR2 SVGAGI. The DNA for the CDR3 is TGTGCCAGCAGTTACAGCTGGACAGGGGGGTTCTTAGCGGATTCTGGAAACACCATATATTTT. Residues: CASSYSWTGGFLADSGNTIYF.

Concerning this clonotype itself: The CDR3 carries no conserved terminal phenylalanine or tryptophan, so it likely arises from a read error. This rearrangement joins TRBV12-3 or TRBV12-4 to TRBJ2-7; 10 nucleotides match TRBD1. With 5 bases clipped from V and 5 bases from J, the junction kept 9 bases outside the gene matches. This CDR3 comprises 15 residues. This chain's CDR3 is CASSGGDRGEDEQYL. In DNA, the CDR3 is TGTGCCAGCAGTGGGGGGGACAGGGGAGAGGACGAGCAGTACTTA.

This clonotype was detected ten times or more. This chain uses TRBV7-6 with TRBJ2-3; TRBD2 aligns across 9 bases. This CDR3 comprises 15 residues. The V gene's germline CDR1 is SGHVS and CDR2 FNYEAQ. With 5 bases clipped from V and 0 bases from J, the junction kept 3 bases outside the gene matches. The CDR3 spells CASSPLAGSTDTQYF. CDR3 nucleotide sequence: TGTGCCAGCAGCCCGCTAGCGGGGAGCACAGATACGCAGTATTTT.

This clonotype showed up just a few times. The J gene is TRBJ2-3, the V gene TRBV6-2 or TRBV6-3; TRBD2 aligns across 12 bases. The V gene end was trimmed by 8 bases and the J gene end by 5 bases; junction bases not matched to a gene: 5. This CDR3 region has 14 residues. The germline gives CDR1 MNHEY, CDR2 SVGEGT. DNA for the CDR3: TGTGCCAGCTCTAGCGGGGGGGCCCTAGATACGCAGTATTTT. This codes for CASSSGGALDTQYF.

The chain combines TRBV2 with TRBJ2-5, with TRBD2 matching over 12 bases. The germline CDR1 and CDR2 sequences are SNHLY and FYNNEI. V was clipped by 5 bases and J by 3 bases; unmatched bases: 7. CDR3 length: 16 amino acids. The CDR3 sequence is CASSRRTSGEKETQYF. The DNA of the CDR3 is TGTGCCAGCAGTAGGCGGACTAGCGGGGAGAAAGAGACCCAGTACTTC.

CDR3 DNA sequence: TGTGCCAGCAGCACACCCTCTCGGATGTCGGGGGCGCGAGGCACAGATACGCAGTATTTT. Amino acids: CASSTPSRMSGARGTDTQYF. The chain couples TRBV7-9 to TRBJ2-3; tentatively, D is TRBD1 or TRBD2 (6 bases each). Germline values: CDR1 SEHNR, CDR2 FQNEAQ (reference sequence). The CDR3 contains 20 residues. The V end lost 5 bases, the J end lost 1 base, and 28 bases lay between the germline ends. The variable domain in full, completed from reference TRBV7-9 and TRBJ2-3, reads DTGVSQNPRHKITKRGQNVTFRCDPISEHNRLYWYRQTLGQGPEFLTYFQNEAQLEKSRLLSDRFSAERPKGSFSTLEIQRTEQGDSAMYLCASSTPSRMSGARGTDTQYFGPGTRLTVL.

The chain employs TRBV10-2 and TRBJ2-1; D unclear. The length of the CDR3 is 13 residues. Germline V gives CDR1 WSHSY, CDR2 SAAADI. V was shortened by 7 bases and J by 7 bases, with 14 bases between the two germline ends. The CDR3 is CASTRSLGNEQFF. As DNA, the CDR3 is TGCGCCAGCACGAGATCATTGGGGAATGAGCAGTTCTTC.

This clonotype was counted a few times. The chain combines TRBV6-2 or TRBV6-3 with TRBJ2-1; TRBD2 matches at 8 bases. This CDR3 comprises 15 residues. Germline V gene sequence: CDR1 MNHEY, CDR2 SVGEGT. Trimming took 4 bases from V and 2 from J; bases not matched to a gene: 4. The CDR3 loop reads CASSSPGLAYNEQFF. The CDR3 DNA sequence: TGTGCCAGCAGTTCCCCGGGACTAGCCTACAATGAGCAGTTCTTC.

In DNA form, the CDR3 reads TGTGCCACCGCTTTTCCCGGGGCAGGGCCCACCGGGGAGCTGTTTTTT. It translates to CATAFPGAGPTGELFF. The J gene is TRBJ2-2, the V gene TRBV6-5, with D tentatively TRBD1 or TRBD2 (5 bases each). The V gene's germline CDR1 is MNHEY and CDR2 SVGAGI. V shed 10 bases and J shed 4 bases, with 22 bases lying between them. This CDR3 is 16 amino acids long.

The chain couples TRBV11-2 to TRBJ2-5; D gene uncertain. Germline assignment: CDR1 SGHAT and CDR2 FQNNGV. The V and J ends lost 0 bases and 0 bases respectively, with 11 bases between them. The CDR3 is 16 amino acids. The CDR3 DNA follows: TGTGCCAGCAGCTTAGATTTTAACAGCGACCAAGAGACCCAGTACTTC. Translating it yields CASSLDFNSDQETQYF.

This clonotype was counted many times. V gene TRBV6-5 combines with J gene TRBJ1-5; D unresolved. CDR1 is MNHEY, CDR2 SVGAGI, per germline. V was clipped by 2 bases and J by 6 bases, with 11 bases between them. The CDR3 loop spans 14 amino acids. CDR3 DNA sequence: TGTGCCAGCAGTTACCTCGGCCGAGGTCAGCCCCAGCATTTT. Translating it yields CASSYLGRGQPQHF.

The table lists this clonotype with many counts. This chain connects TRBV28 to TRBJ2-7, with 9 bases lining up with TRBD1. J gave up 0 bases and V 3 bases, and 6 bases lay outside the gene matches. In germline, CDR1 is MDHEN, CDR2 SYDVKM. This CDR3 region has 16 residues. The CDR3 DNA reads TGTGCCAGCAGTTTTGGAGGACAGGGGAGCTCCTACGAGCAGTACGTC. Its protein is CASSFGGQGSSYEQYV.

This clonotype was counted many times. This sequence joins TRBV6-1 and TRBJ1-1; 8 nucleotides match TRBD1. The CDR3 contains 15 residues. Germline CDR1 is MNHNS and CDR2 is SASEGT. The junction had 7 bases not matched to a gene; V was cut back by 6 bases and J by 1 base. CDR3: CASSYGDRPNTEAFF. As DNA, the CDR3 is TGTGCCAGCAGCTATGGGGACAGGCCGAACACTGAAGCTTTCTTT.

In this sample, this clonotype turned up a few times. In DNA, the CDR3 is TGTGCCAGCAGTTACTCGGGGGGCGGTGATGGCTACACCTTC. Its protein is CASSYSGGGDGYTF. The chain recombines TRBV6-5 with TRBJ1-2; TRBD1 is a possible D gene (6 bases). The germline gives CDR1 MNHEY, CDR2 SVGAGI. Deletions cut 0 bases from V and 6 bases from J, with 11 bases between. The CDR3 extends over 14 amino acids.

In this sample, this clonotype turned up a few times. This chain links TRBV7-9 with TRBJ2-7, with D uncertain. The CDR3 runs to 13 residues. The germline V gene encodes CDR1 SEHNR and CDR2 FQNEAQ (reference sequence). Trimming removed 1 base from V and 11 bases from J, with 15 bases in between. In DNA form, the CDR3 reads TGTGCCAGCAGCTTAGGTGAGCCCCTGGGCGAGTACTTC. Its protein is CASSLGEPLGEYF.

The CDR3 loop is CASSPAGGAFNEQFF. CDR3 DNA: TGTGCCAGCAGTCCAGCGGGGGGGGCCTTTAATGAGCAGTTCTTC. The chain joins TRBV12-3 or TRBV12-4 to TRBJ2-1; 10 bases are shared with TRBD2. The CDR3 totals 15 residues. The trim removed 5 bases at V and 7 bases at J, leaving 8 bases unmatched.

This clonotype was counted ten times or more. The gene calls are TRBV7-9 and TRBJ1-2; D remains ambiguous. The V and J ends lost 5 bases and 8 bases respectively, with 18 bases between them. CDR1 SEHNR and CDR2 FQNEAQ come from the germline V gene (reference sequence). This CDR3 has 14 residues. CDR3 DNA: TGTGCCAGCAGCCGAACCCAAGGTAAAGAGGGCTACACCTTC. Its protein product is CASSRTQGKEGYTF.

The table lists this clonotype with a few counts. V usage is TRBV4-1 and J usage is TRBJ2-1; TRBD2 agrees at 9 bases. V lost 11 bases and J lost 7; bases outside the gene matches: 12. The CDR3 is 14 residues long. Germline assignment: CDR1 MGHRA and CDR2 YSYEKL. The CDR3 reads CAASSGGYGNEQFF. CDR3 sequence (DNA): TGCGCCGCCTCGAGCGGGGGGTACGGGAATGAGCAGTTCTTC.

The chain carries TRBV13 and TRBJ1-3; 11 nucleotides line up with TRBD1. The CDR3 is 16 amino acids. CDR1 PRHDT and CDR2 FYEKMQ come from the germline V gene (reference sequence). J was trimmed by 4 bases and V by 5 bases; bases with no gene match: 7. CDR3 coding DNA: TGTGCCAGCAGCGCCGGACAGGGGGCGCGAGGAAACACCATATATTTT. This translates into CASSAGQGARGNTIYF.

The genes are TRBV6-1 and TRBJ2-7; D remains unclear. The CDR3 has 14 amino acids. Germline CDR1 MNHNS, CDR2 SASEGT. DNA for the CDR3: TGTGCCAGCCGTGACACCGGAAAGACCTACGAGCAGTACGTC. Encoded protein: CASRDTGKTYEQYV.

The chain has TRBV4-1 and TRBJ2-7, with TRBD2 matching over 10 bases. From germline, CDR1 is MGHRA and CDR2 YSYEKL. This CDR3 comprises 15 residues. V shed 5 bases, J shed 5 bases, and the junction held 9 bases outside the gene matches. The CDR3 DNA sequence: TGCGCCAGCAGCGCCAGCGCTAGCGGGGGAGACGAGCAGTACTTC. This translates into CASSASASGGDEQYF.